This T cell receptor beta chain was sequenced in a study of spatial heterogeneity in lung cancer. Time point noted: sample taken at primary tumor resection. No cell sorting; template was whole RNA from tumor, lung tissue or PBMC. TCRdb recomputed calls from the 5' RACE reads with MiXCR, one row per CDR3 protein. The data contain about 11,000 distinct CDR3 sequences, around 4% of them singletons. This clonotype has ten or more counts. Because the library targeted alpha chains, this beta chain is an off-target read whose size means little. The receptor was isolated from a male donor with early-stage non-small cell lung cancer. The sample was normal lung tissue next to the tumor, taken at surgery.

The CDR3 is CASSLGDAYNEQFF. The CDR3 DNA follows: TGTGCCAGCAGCTTAGGTGACGCCTACAATGAGCAGTTCTTC. The rearrangement links TRBV11-2 to TRBJ2-1, with no clear D. The V gene's germline CDR1 is SGHAT and CDR2 FQNNGV. V dropped 1 base and J dropped 2 bases, with 6 bases sitting between them. The CDR3 covers 14 residues.